The 10 T cell receptor beta chains presented below share a single source sample, sequenced in a study of technical replicates of blood from several donors (dated by TCRdb to 2016 to 2017). Libraries were prepared through the immunoSEQ multiplex PCR assay. TCRdb obtained this table from immuneACCESS and retained in-frame rearrangements with V and J assigned. These tables miss some clones; where compared with another copy, unresolved V genes account for less than half of the shortfall, and the remainder is unexplained. The sample includes just over 75,000 clones, with approximately 93% observed a single time. Approximately 0.37% of the sample is held by the ten biggest clonotypes. The specimen was T cells isolated from PBMCs. These receptors were collected from a human donor in good health.

The chain employs TRBV28 and TRBJ1-1; TRBD1 might be the D (5 bases). This CDR3 has 13 amino acids. V gave up 9 bases and J gave up 1 base, with 12 bases separating them. Germline values: CDR1 MDHEN, CDR2 SYDVKM. CDR3 in amino acids: CASKGLRNTEAFF. CDR3 DNA sequence: TGTGCCAGTAAGGGGTTACGGAACACTGAAGCTTTCTTT.

The chain has TRBV6-5 and TRBJ2-7; 12 bases map to TRBD1. V gave up 2 bases and J gave up 11 bases; unmatched junction bases: 7. Germline V gene lookup returns CDR1 MNHEY and CDR2 SVGAGI. The CDR3 contains 14 residues. The CDR3 sequence is CASSYAGQGAEEYF. In nucleotides, the CDR3 is TGTGCCAGCAGTTACGCGGGACAGGGGGCTGAGGAGTACTTC.

As for this clone: This CDR3 is also generated by other DNA sequences in the sample. V gene TRBV11-3 combines with J gene TRBJ2-1; possible D gene TRBD2, 6 bases. Trimming took 0 bases from V and 10 from J, leaving 7 bases between them. The CDR3 has 12 residues. From germline, CDR1 is SGHNT and CDR2 YENEEA. The CDR3 sequence is CASSLDRGEQFF. The DNA for the CDR3 is TGTGCCAGCAGCTTAGACCGGGGGGAGCAGTTCTTC.

V usage is TRBV27 and J usage is TRBJ2-5, with 7 bases matching TRBD2. Germline loops: CDR1 MNHEY, CDR2 SMNVEV (reference sequence). The V gene end was trimmed by 4 bases and the J gene end by 0 bases; junction bases not matched to a gene: 2. The CDR3 sequence is 14 residues long. Here the CDR3 reads CASSSGTNQETQYF. DNA of the CDR3: TGTGCCAGCAGTTCAGGGACTAACCAAGAGACCCAGTACTTC.

The gene calls are TRBV18 and TRBJ2-7; 9 positions match TRBD2. V was clipped by 5 bases and J by 4 bases; unmatched bases: 6. The CDR3 is 14 residues long. CDR1 KGHSH and CDR2 LQKENI come from the germline V gene. The CDR3, as DNA: TGTGCCAGCTCAGATGTAGCGGGAGCTTACGAGCAGTACTTC. Translating gives CASSDVAGAYEQYF.

The CDR3 nucleotides are TGTGCCAGCAGCTCATCGGGGGGGGCGTCGGATGAGCAGTTCTTC. Amino acid sequence: CASSSSGGASDEQFF. V and J are TRBV5-4 and TRBJ2-1, with 8 positions matching TRBD2. Germline CDR1 is SGHNT and CDR2 is YYREEE (reference sequence). V shed 3 bases, J shed 8 bases, and the junction held 10 bases outside the gene matches. This CDR3 is 15 amino acids long.

The genes are TRBV18 and TRBJ2-1; D is undetermined. Germline CDR1 reads KGHSH; CDR2 reads LQKENI. Trimming stripped 0 bases from V and 4 bases from J, with 10 bases between. CDR3 length equals 15 residues. The CDR3 reads CASSPPLETYNEQFF. For the CDR3, the DNA is TGTGCCAGCTCACCACCGCTAGAAACGTACAATGAGCAGTTCTTC. The full variable domain, rest sourced from reference TRBV18 and TRBJ2-1, is NAGVMQNPRHLVRRRGQEARLRCSPMKGHSHVYWYRQLPEEGLKFMVYLQKENIIDESGMPKERFSAEFPKEGPSILRIQQVVRGDSAAYFCASSPPLETYNEQFFGPGTRLTVL.

V usage is TRBV14 and J usage is TRBJ1-3; a possible D gene is TRBD1 (5 bases). There are 14 residues in the CDR3. In germline, CDR1 is SGHDN, CDR2 FVKESK. V lost 4 bases, J lost 8 bases, and 15 bases lay in between. The CDR3 coding sequence is TGTGCCAGCAGCCCATTGGGGCAACAGGACACCATATATTTT. As protein: CASSPLGQQDTIYF.

The chain has TRBV7-8 and TRBJ1-2; a weak D match, TRBD1 (6 bases). V lost 1 base and J 3 bases, leaving 9 bases between the germline ends. In germline, CDR1 is SGHVS, CDR2 FQNEAQ. The CDR3 sequence is 14 residues long. The CDR3 region is CASSLVQGYYGYTF. The CDR3 bases are TGTGCCAGCAGCTTAGTACAGGGCTACTATGGCTACACCTTC. The variable domain in full, completed from reference TRBV7-8 and TRBJ1-2, reads GAGVSQSPRYKVAKRGQDVALRCDPISGHVSLFWYQQALGQGPEFLTYFQNEAQLDKSGLPSDRFFAERPEGSVSTLKIQRTQQEDSAVYLCASSLVQGYYGYTFGSGTRLTVV.

The chain is built from TRBV11-2 and TRBJ1-3; D is ambiguous. Per the germline V gene, CDR1 is SGHAT and CDR2 is FQNNGV. The CDR3 is made up of 16 amino acids. Trimming pared 5 bases from V and 0 bases from J, leaving 14 bases between. CDR3 coding DNA: TGTGCCAGCAGCCTCTCCACAGTTTCCTCTGGAAACACCATATATTTT. Protein sequence: CASSLSTVSSGNTIYF.